What follows are 24 T cell receptor beta chains derived from one specimen sequenced in a study of cytomegalovirus exposure and HLA in healthy donors. Both 60 Vbeta primers and 13 Jbeta primers went into the PCR. Clones were read by immunoSEQ multiplex PCR, and TCRdb kept only the in-frame ones, dropping some. The sample carries some 98,000 clones, approximately 78% recorded once. Sample: PBMCs. Source of these receptors: a man aged 40-50 years in good health and CMV-seronegative.

This clone was counted only a few times. The V gene is TRBV5-5, the J gene TRBJ2-7; 10 bases map to TRBD1. Germline V lookup: CDR1 SGHKS, CDR2 YYEKEE (reference sequence). V shed 1 base and J 5 bases; nucleotides not matched to a gene: 3. The CDR3 totals 14 residues. DNA for the CDR3: TGTGCCAGCAGCTTGCGGGACAGGGGCCACGAGCAGTACTTC. Translation gives CASSLRDRGHEQYF.

The chain is built from TRBV4-1 and TRBJ2-7; the D gene is possibly TRBD2 (6 bases). This CDR3 comprises 17 residues. CDR1 is MGHRA and CDR2 is YSYEKL in the germline V gene. Trimming shortened V by 5 bases and J by 6 bases, and 26 bases separated the two germline ends. The CDR3 bases are TGCGCCAGCAGCAATCCCTTGCGGGGCGGAAGGGAAATCGAGCAGTACTTC. Translating gives CASSNPLRGGREIEQYF.

This clone was picked up a small number of times. The CDR3 nucleotides are TGTGCCAGCAGCTTTGGCGACAGGGTGGATCAGCCCCAGCATTTT. This gives the protein CASSFGDRVDQPQHF. This chain links TRBV7-9 with TRBJ1-5; 7 bases align to TRBD1. After removal of 3 bases from V and 5 bases from J, the junction contained 7 bases not matched to a gene. Per the germline V gene, CDR1 is SEHNR and CDR2 is FQNEAQ (reference sequence). This CDR3 is 15 amino acids long.

This clone was seen only once. The chain uses TRBV10-3 and TRBJ2-6, with 7 positions matching TRBD1. Germline V lookup: CDR1 ENHRY, CDR2 SYGVKD. The trim removed 3 bases at V and 0 bases at J, leaving 8 bases unmatched. The CDR3 extends over 18 amino acids. CDR3: CAISDLARGSSGANVLTF. DNA of the CDR3: TGTGCCATCAGTGATCTCGCCAGGGGGAGCTCTGGGGCCAACGTCCTGACTTTC.

The chain uses TRBV27 and TRBJ1-5; 7 bases are a match to TRBD1. Germline CDR1 and CDR2: MNHEY and SMNVEV (reference sequence). Germline trimming cut 2 bases from V and 6 bases from J; bases unmatched to any gene: 1. The CDR3 totals 13 residues. CDR3 region: CASSLTGVQPQHF. In DNA form, the CDR3 reads TGTGCCAGCAGTTTAACAGGGGTTCAGCCCCAGCATTTT.

This clone was seen only a few times. V is TRBV11-3 and J is TRBJ1-5; TRBD1 is a possible D gene (5 bases). Germline loops: CDR1 SGHNT, CDR2 YENEEA. This CDR3 spans 13 amino acids. V lost 7 bases, J lost 1 base, and 8 bases lay in between. DNA of the CDR3: TGTGCCAGCATCAACAGGAGCAATCAGCCCCAGCATTTT. Its protein product is CASINRSNQPQHF.

The sample holds one count of this clone. The V gene is TRBV29-1, the J gene TRBJ1-5, with 8 bases aligning to TRBD1. Germline V gene lookup returns CDR1 SQVTM and CDR2 ANQGSEA. The CDR3 has 15 residues. V lost 6 bases and J lost 7; bases outside the gene matches: 14. This CDR3 is CSVADGTGLGQPQHF. The CDR3 nucleotides read TGCAGCGTCGCCGACGGGACAGGCCTCGGCCAGCCCCAGCATTTT.

V gene TRBV29-1 combines with J gene TRBJ2-5; D is perhaps TRBD2 (6 bases). V was clipped by 5 bases and J by 10 bases, with 23 bases between them. This CDR3 has 14 residues. Per germline, CDR1 SQVTM and CDR2 ANQGSEA. CDR3 protein: CSVSGTGTGSGQYF. CDR3 in DNA: TGCAGCGTTTCCGGGACGGGGACCGGGAGCGGCCAGTACTTC.

This rearrangement joins TRBV5-5 to TRBJ2-7; TRBD1 might be the D (8 bases). The CDR3 is 15 amino acids. V was cut by 1 base and J by 3 bases, with 14 bases left in between. From germline, CDR1 is SGHKS and CDR2 YYEKEE (reference sequence). This CDR3 is CASSLPQGGNYEQYF. In DNA, the CDR3 is TGTGCCAGCAGCTTGCCACAGGGGGGGAACTACGAGCAGTACTTC.

This clone was recorded only once. The gene calls are TRBV6-1 and TRBJ1-1, with D possibly being TRBD1 (6 bases). Germline V CDR1 and CDR2: MNHNS, SASEGT. This CDR3 has 14 residues. V lost 7 bases, J lost 0 bases, and 12 bases lay in between. CDR3 nucleotide sequence: TGTGCCAGCACCCAGGGGAATATGAACACTGAAGCTTTCTTT. This translates into CASTQGNMNTEAFF.

The rearrangement joins TRBV6-5 to TRBJ2-5, with 7 bases lining up with TRBD2. The J call may be mistaken, given a closer DNA end match to TRBJ2-7. This CDR3 spans 14 amino acids. Looked up from germline, CDR1 is MNHEY and CDR2 is SVGAGI. The CDR3 spells CASSPQSGGYEQYF. CDR3 DNA sequence: TGTGCCAGCAGCCCCCAATCGGGGGGCTACGAGCAGTACTTC.

The count of this clone is one. This chain connects TRBV4-2 to TRBJ2-5; TRBD2 matches 8 bases. CDR3 length: 15 residues. Trimming at V came to 0 bases and at J to 2 bases, leaving 2 bases not matched to a gene. CDR1 is LGHNA and CDR2 is YNFKEQ in the germline V gene. CDR3 DNA: TGTGCCAGCAGCCAAGAAGCGGGAGAACAAGAGACCCAGTACTTC. It is translated as CASSQEAGEQETQYF.

The chain employs TRBV6-6 and TRBJ1-4; 8 positions match TRBD1. Losses at the gene ends were 4 bases for V and 8 bases for J; bases not matched to a gene: 9. CDR1 and CDR2 (germline): MNHNY, SVGAGI (reference sequence). The CDR3 sequence is 15 residues long. CDR3 nucleotide sequence: TGTGCCAGCAGTTTGATCCCAGGGGGCCTAGAAAAACTGTTTTTT. This codes for CASSLIPGGLEKLFF.

The CDR3 is CASSVARDRGGSPLHF. In DNA form, the CDR3 reads TGTGCCAGCAGCGTAGCCCGGGACAGGGGCGGTTCACCCCTCCACTTT. The chain is built from TRBV9 and TRBJ1-6, with 10 nucleotides matching TRBD1. The germline V gene has CDR1 SGDLS and CDR2 YYNGEE. The CDR3 has 16 amino acids. Trimming took 0 bases from V and 9 from J; bases not matched to a gene: 6. The full variable domain, with the rest looked up from reference TRBV9 and TRBJ1-6, is DSGVTQTPKHLITATGQRVTLRCSPRSGDLSVYWYQQSLDQGLQFLIQYYNGEERAKGNILERFSAQQFPDLHSELNLSSLELGDSALYFCASSVARDRGGSPLHFGNGTRLTVT.

The chain uses TRBV6-1 and TRBJ2-7; possibly TRBD1 for D (5 bases). Germline V gives CDR1 MNHNS, CDR2 SASEGT. This CDR3 contains 14 residues. V shed 4 bases and J shed 3 bases, with 13 bases lying between them. The CDR3 region is CASSGGWQGYEQYF. CDR3 coding DNA: TGTGCCAGCAGTGGCGGTTGGCAGGGCTACGAGCAGTACTTC.

The chain carries TRBV29-1 and TRBJ2-7, with a weak D call TRBD2 (5 bases). Germline lookup yields CDR1 SQVTM and CDR2 ANQGSEA. The CDR3 loop spans 13 amino acids. V lost 6 bases, J lost 2 bases, and 14 bases lay in between. In DNA form, the CDR3 reads TGCAGCGTGGGTCTCTGGGAGACCTACGAGCAGTACTTC. As protein: CSVGLWETYEQYF.

The rearrangement links TRBV5-4 to TRBJ2-2, with TRBD1 matching 8 bases. CDR1 is SGHNT and CDR2 is YYREEE in the germline V gene (reference sequence). CDR3 size: 16 residues. V lost 0 bases, J lost 3 bases, and 4 bases stayed unmatched. CDR3 bases: TGTGCCAGCAGCTTGGAGGGACAGGTTTACACCGGGGAGCTGTTTTTT. Protein sequence: CASSLEGQVYTGELFF. Based on the CDR3 plus reference TRBV5-4 and TRBJ2-2, the full variable domain is ETGVTQSPTHLIKTRGQQVTLRCSSQSGHNTVSWYQQALGQGPQFIFQYYREEENGRGNFPPRFSGLQFPNYSSELNVNALELDDSALYLCASSLEGQVYTGELFFGEGSRLTVL.

This clone showed up just once. CDR3 in amino acids: CASSSSGGQETQYF. The CDR3 DNA reads TGTGCCAGCAGCTCTAGCGGGGGACAAGAGACCCAGTACTTC. The gene calls are TRBV27 and TRBJ2-5, with 10 bases fitting TRBD2. CDR3 length equals 14 residues. The V segment lost 6 bases and the J segment 2 bases; nucleotides outside the gene matches: 3. Per the germline V gene, CDR1 is MNHEY and CDR2 is SMNVEV (reference sequence).

The chain uses TRBV7-2 and TRBJ2-1, with D perhaps matching TRBD2 (6 bases). The CDR3 extends over 16 amino acids. With 4 bases removed from V and 10 bases from J, the gap between germline ends came to 23 bases. Germline lookup yields CDR1 SGHTA and CDR2 FQGNSA. The CDR3 spells CASSSRTTPGFGEQFF. Written as DNA, the CDR3 is TGTGCCAGCAGCTCCCGGACTACCCCCGGATTCGGAGAGCAGTTCTTC.

This chain joins TRBV6-1 and TRBJ1-2; 7 nucleotides line up with TRBD1. Germline CDR1 reads MNHNS; CDR2 reads SASEGT. This CDR3 is built from 15 residues. Germline trimming cut 2 bases from V and 4 bases from J; bases unmatched to any gene: 7. CDR3 DNA: TGTGCCAGCAGTGAAACCCCGGGACAGCTCTATGGCTACACCTTC. Encoded protein: CASSETPGQLYGYTF.

The chain joins TRBV19 to TRBJ2-1, with 7 bases that match TRBD1. The CDR3 runs to 18 residues. Trimming removed 0 bases from V and 5 bases from J; junction bases left unmatched: 13. Looked up from germline, CDR1 is LNHDA and CDR2 is SQIVND (reference sequence). CDR3 loop: CASSIDSHPDRRDNEQFF. The DNA for the CDR3 is TGTGCCAGTAGTATAGATTCCCACCCGGACAGGCGAGACAATGAGCAGTTCTTC.

The V call is TRBV6-1, the J call TRBJ1-6; 7 nucleotides align to TRBD1. The CDR3 runs 14 residues. CDR1 MNHNS and CDR2 SASEGT come from the germline V gene. V lost 6 bases and J lost 5; bases outside the gene matches: 4. The CDR3: CASRTGTDNSPLHF. As DNA, the CDR3 is TGTGCCAGCAGGACCGGGACAGATAATTCACCCCTCCACTTT.

This clone was observed a handful of times. The chain uses TRBV6-6 and TRBJ1-5, with 9 bases identical to TRBD1. J lost 2 bases, V lost 5 bases, and 7 bases had no gene match. From germline, CDR1 is MNHNY and CDR2 SVGAGI (reference sequence). This CDR3 spans 16 amino acids. Written as DNA, the CDR3 is TGTGCCAGCAGTAAATCACAGGGGGCCGGCAATCAGCCCCAGCATTTT. This translates into CASSKSQGAGNQPQHF.

V is TRBV4-1 and J is TRBJ2-4; TRBD2 matches 7 bases. The CDR3 covers 13 residues. V lost 2 bases and J lost 13; bases outside the gene matches: 8. CDR1 MGHRA and CDR2 YSYEKL come from the germline V gene. This CDR3 is CASSQSQLAMQYF. The CDR3 bases are TGCGCCAGCAGCCAATCCCAACTAGCGATGCAGTACTTC.